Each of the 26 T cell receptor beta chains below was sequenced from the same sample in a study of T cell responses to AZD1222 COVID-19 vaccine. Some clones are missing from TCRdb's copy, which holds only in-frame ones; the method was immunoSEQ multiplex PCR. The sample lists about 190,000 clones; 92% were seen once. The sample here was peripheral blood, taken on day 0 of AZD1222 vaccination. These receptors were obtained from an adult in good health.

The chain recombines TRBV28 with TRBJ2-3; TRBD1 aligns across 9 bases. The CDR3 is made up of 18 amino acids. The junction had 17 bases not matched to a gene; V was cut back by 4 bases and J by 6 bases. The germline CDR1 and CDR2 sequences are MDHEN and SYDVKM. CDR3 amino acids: CASSWRQGGRGDSDTQYF. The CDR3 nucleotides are TGTGCCAGCAGTTGGAGACAGGGGGGAAGGGGCGATTCTGATACGCAGTATTTT.

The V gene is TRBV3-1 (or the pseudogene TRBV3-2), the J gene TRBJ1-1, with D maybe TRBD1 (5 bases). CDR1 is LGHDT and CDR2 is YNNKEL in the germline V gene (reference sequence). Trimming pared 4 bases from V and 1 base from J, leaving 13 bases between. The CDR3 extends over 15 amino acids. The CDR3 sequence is CASSPAWGSNTEAFF. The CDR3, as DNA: TGTGCCAGCAGCCCCGCTTGGGGGTCGAACACTGAAGCTTTCTTT.

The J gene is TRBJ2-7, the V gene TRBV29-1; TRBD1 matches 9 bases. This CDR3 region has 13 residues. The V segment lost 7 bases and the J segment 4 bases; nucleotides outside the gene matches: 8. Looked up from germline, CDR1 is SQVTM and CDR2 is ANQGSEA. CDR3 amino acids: CSATRDRVYEQYF. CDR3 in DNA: TGCAGCGCGACCCGGGACAGGGTATACGAGCAGTACTTC.

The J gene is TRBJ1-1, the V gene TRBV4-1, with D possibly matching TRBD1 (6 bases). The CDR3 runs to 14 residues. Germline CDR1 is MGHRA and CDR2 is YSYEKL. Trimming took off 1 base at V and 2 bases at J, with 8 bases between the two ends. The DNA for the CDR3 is TGCGCCAGCAGCCAAGGGACAGTCAACACTGAAGCTTTCTTT. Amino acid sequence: CASSQGTVNTEAFF.

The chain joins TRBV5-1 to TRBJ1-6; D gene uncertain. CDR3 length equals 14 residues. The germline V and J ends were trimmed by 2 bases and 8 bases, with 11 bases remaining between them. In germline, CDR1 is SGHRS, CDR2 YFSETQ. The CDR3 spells CASSFTESYSPLHF. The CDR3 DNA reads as TGCGCCAGCAGCTTTACAGAAAGCTATTCACCCCTCCACTTT.

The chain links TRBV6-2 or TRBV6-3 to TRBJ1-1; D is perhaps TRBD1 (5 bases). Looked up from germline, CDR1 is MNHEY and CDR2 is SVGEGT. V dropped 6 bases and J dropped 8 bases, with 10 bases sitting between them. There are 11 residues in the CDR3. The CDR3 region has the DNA TGTGCCAGCAGCAGGGCTTCCGAAGCTTTCTTT. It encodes CASSRASEAFF.

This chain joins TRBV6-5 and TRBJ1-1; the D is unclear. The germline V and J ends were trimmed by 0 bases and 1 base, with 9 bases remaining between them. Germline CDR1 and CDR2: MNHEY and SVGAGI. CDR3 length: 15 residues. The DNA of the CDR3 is TGTGCCAGCAGTTACTCATCGGGAGCGAACACTGAAGCTTTCTTT. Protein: CASSYSSGANTEAFF.

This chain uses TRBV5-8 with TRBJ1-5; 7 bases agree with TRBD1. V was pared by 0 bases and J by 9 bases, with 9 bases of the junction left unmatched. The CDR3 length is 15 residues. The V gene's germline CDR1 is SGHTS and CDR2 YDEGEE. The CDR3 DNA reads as TGTGCCAGCAGCTTGGCTACAGGGGTCGGTCGGCCCCAGCATTTT. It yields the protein CASSLATGVGRPQHF.

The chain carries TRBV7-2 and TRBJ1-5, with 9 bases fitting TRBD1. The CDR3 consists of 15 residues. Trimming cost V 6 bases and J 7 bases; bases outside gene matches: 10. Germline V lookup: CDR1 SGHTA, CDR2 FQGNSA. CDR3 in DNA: TGTGCCAGCAGGGAGGAGACAGGGGGATGGCAGCCCCAGCATTTT. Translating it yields CASREETGGWQPQHF.

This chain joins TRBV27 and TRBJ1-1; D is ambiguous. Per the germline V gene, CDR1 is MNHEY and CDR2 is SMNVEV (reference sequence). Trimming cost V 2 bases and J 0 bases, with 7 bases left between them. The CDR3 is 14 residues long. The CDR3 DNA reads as TGTGCCAGCAGTTTAGGGAGCATGAACACTGAAGCTTTCTTT. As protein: CASSLGSMNTEAFF.

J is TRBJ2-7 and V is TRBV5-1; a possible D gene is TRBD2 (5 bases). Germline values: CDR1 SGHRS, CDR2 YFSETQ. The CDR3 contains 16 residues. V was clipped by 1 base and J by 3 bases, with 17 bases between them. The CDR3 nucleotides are TGCGCCAGCAGCTTGACAGAAGCGAGGGTCATCTACGAGCAGTACTTC. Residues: CASSLTEARVIYEQYF.

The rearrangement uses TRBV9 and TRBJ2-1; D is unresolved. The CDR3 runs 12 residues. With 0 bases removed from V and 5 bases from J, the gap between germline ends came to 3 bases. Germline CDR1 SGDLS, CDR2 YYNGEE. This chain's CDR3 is CASSVGDNEQFF. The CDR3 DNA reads TGTGCCAGCAGCGTAGGAGACAATGAGCAGTTCTTC.

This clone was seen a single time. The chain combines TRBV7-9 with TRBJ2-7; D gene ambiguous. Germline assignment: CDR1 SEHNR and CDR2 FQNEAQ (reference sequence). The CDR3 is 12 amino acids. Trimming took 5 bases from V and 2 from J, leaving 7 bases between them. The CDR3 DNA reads TGTGCCAGCAGCACAAACACCTACGAGCAGTACTTC. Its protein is CASSTNTYEQYF.

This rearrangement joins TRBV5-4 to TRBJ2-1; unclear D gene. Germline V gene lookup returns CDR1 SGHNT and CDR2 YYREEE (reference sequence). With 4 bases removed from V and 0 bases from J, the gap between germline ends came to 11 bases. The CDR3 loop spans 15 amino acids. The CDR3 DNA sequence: TGTGCCAGCAGCATCGACATGAGCTCCTACAATGAGCAGTTCTTC. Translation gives CASSIDMSSYNEQFF. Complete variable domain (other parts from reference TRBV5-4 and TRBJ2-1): ETGVTQSPTHLIKTRGQQVTLRCSSQSGHNTVSWYQQALGQGPQFIFQYYREEENGRGNFPPRFSGLQFPNYSSELNVNALELDDSALYLCASSIDMSSYNEQFFGPGTRLTVL.

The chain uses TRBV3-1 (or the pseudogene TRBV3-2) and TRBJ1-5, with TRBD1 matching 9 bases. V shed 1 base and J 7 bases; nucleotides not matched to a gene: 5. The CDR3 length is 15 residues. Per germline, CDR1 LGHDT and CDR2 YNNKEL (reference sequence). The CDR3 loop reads CASSQGDRVSQPQHF. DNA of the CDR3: TGTGCCAGCAGCCAAGGGGACAGGGTAAGCCAGCCCCAGCATTTT.

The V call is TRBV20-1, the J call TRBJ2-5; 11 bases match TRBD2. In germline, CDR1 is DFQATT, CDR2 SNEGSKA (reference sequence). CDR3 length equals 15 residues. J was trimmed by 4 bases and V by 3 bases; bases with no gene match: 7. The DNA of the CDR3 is TGCAGTGCTAGTGTAGCGGGGGGGCACAGAGAGACCCAGTACTTC. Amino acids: CSASVAGGHRETQYF.

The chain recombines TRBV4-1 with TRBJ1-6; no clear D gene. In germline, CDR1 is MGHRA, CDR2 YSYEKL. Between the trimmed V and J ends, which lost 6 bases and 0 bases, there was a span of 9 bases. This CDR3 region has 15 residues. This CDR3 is CASSLRNSYNSPLHF. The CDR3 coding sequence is TGCGCCAGCAGTCTACGGAACTCCTATAATTCACCCCTCCACTTT.

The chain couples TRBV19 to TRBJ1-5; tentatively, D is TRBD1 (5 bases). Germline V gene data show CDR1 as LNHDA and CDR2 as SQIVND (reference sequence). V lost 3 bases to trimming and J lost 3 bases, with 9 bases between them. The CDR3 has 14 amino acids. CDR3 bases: TGTGCCAGTAGTATTCGCAGGGTCAATCAGCCCCAGCATTTT. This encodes CASSIRRVNQPQHF.

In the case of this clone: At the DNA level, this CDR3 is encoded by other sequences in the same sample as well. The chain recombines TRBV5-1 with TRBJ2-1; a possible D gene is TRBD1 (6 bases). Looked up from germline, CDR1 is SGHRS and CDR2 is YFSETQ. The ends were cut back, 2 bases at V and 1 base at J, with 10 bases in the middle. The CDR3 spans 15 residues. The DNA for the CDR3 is TGCGCCAGCAGCTTAGCGACAGGATCCTACAATGAGCAGTTCTTC. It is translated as CASSLATGSYNEQFF. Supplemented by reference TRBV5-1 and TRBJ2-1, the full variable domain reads KAGVTQTPRYLIKTRGQQVTLSCSPISGHRSVSWYQQTPGQGLQFLFEYFSETQRNKGNFPGRFSGRQFSNSRSEMNVSTLELGDSALYLCASSLATGSYNEQFFGPGTRLTVL.

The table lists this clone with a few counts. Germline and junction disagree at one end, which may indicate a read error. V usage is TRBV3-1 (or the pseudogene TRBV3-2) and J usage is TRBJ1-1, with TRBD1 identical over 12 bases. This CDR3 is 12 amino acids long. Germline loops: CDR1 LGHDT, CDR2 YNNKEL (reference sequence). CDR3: CASSQAGTGGDF. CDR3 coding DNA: TGTGCCAGCAGCCAAGCCGGGACAGGGGGCGATTTT.

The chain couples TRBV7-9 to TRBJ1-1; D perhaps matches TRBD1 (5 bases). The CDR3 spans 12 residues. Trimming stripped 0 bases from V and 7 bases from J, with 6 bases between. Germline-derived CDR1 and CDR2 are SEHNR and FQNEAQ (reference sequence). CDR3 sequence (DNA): TGTGCCAGCAGCTTAGCACAGGTTGAAGCTTTCTTT. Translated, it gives CASSLAQVEAFF.

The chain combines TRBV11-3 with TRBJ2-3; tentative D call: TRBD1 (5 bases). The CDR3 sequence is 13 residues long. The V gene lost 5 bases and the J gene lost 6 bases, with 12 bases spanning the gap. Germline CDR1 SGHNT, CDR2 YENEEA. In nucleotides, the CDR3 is TGTGCCAGCAGCCCCCCCAGGGCCGATACGCAGTATTTT. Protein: CASSPPRADTQYF. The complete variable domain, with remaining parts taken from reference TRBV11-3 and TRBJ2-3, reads EAGVVQSPRYKIIEKKQPVAFWCNPISGHNTLYWYLQNLGQGPELLIRYENEEAVDDSQLPKDRFSAERLKGVDSTLKIQPAELGDSAVYLCASSPPRADTQYFGPGTRLTVL.

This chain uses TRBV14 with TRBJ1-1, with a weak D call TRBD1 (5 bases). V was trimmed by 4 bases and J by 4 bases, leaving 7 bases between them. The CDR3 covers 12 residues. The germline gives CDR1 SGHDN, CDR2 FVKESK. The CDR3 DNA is TGTGCCAGCAGCCTGACAGTCACTGAAGCTTTCTTT. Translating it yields CASSLTVTEAFF. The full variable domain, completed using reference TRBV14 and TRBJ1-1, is EAGVTQFPSHSVIEKGQTVTLRCDPISGHDNLYWYRRVMGKEIKFLLHFVKESKQDESGMPNNRFLAERTGGTYSTLKVQPAELEDSGVYFCASSLTVTEAFFGQGTRLTVV.

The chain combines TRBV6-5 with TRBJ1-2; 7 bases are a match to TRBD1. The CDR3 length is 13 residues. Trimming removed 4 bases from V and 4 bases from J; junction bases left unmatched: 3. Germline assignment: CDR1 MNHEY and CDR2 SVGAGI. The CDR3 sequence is CASSLGTVYGYTF. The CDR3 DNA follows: TGTGCCAGCAGTTTAGGGACAGTCTATGGCTACACCTTC.

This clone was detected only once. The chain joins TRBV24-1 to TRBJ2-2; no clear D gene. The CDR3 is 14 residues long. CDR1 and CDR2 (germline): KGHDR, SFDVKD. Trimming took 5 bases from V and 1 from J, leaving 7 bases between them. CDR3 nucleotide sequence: TGTGCCACCAGTGTCGCAGGGAACACCGGGGAGCTGTTTTTT. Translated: CATSVAGNTGELFF.

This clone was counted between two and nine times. CDR3 protein: CASSLVETQYF. The DNA for the CDR3 is TGTGCCAGCAGCTTGGTGGAGACCCAGTACTTC. The chain employs TRBV7-9 and TRBJ2-5, with D unclear. Germline-derived CDR1 and CDR2 are SEHNR and FQNEAQ (reference sequence). The germline V and J ends were trimmed by 3 bases and 5 bases, with 4 bases remaining between them. The CDR3 has 11 amino acids.